This record covers a single T cell receptor (beta chain). This clone's antigen is unknown. Within one base of it there is no much larger clone, and no base qualities were kept. The sample originates from a study of long-term antiretroviral therapy in people with HIV (dated by TCRdb to 2022 to 2024). Study-wide context: Collection of the earliest samples took place about a decade ahead of the 2015 WHO recommendation for immediate ART, at a time when ART was typically delayed until CD4 counts fell. A retrospective serial study tested whether ART initiation and durable HIV suppression were associated with changes in peripheral blood TRB repertoire composition and diversity. From some 27 adults with confirmed HIV infection, the cohort provided fewer than 200 cryopreserved PBMC samples, gathered serially across a mean of around six years (range 1-12). No cross-contamination during QIAcube processing was shown when test extractions of a monoclonal T-cell line were performed alongside 25 to 35 polyclonal samples. Of the 25 to 30 participants with HIV, fewer than twelve were female. Overall study results and their limits: Because PBMC availability was limited, only the TCR beta chain was sequenced, with no alpha chain pairing. Starting ART was linked to a significant rise in TRB diversity, yet even after long-term ART the diversity remained significantly lower than in transplant donor controls. Narrower CDR3 length ranges were observed in HIV repertoires than in controls, and an antigen-experienced repertoire with only a slight naive shift after ART was suggested by the network structure. Expanded TRB clones identified before ART initiation dominated the repertoire at all time points, although this dominance fluctuated and declined in many PLHIV after ART. Inferences about post-ART repertoire changes were limited because no data were available on ART adherence, viral resistance or therapy changes. The samples were dated from the mid-2000s to the late 2010s, and the ART regimens that were used may be less effective than current ART regimens. Because pre-ART samples had limited cell numbers, unsorted PBMC were profiled rather than sorted CD4+ and CD8+ T cells.

Sequencing of the TRB variable region was done with the immunoSEQ hsTCRB v3.0 assay at survey level resolution. TRB sequencing targeted a depth of 40,000-50,000 T-cell genomes per sample. An Illumina MiSeq with a v3 150-cycle kit was used to sequence the pooled TRB libraries. As for how the authors treated the data: Repertoire analysis was performed in R inside a reproducible Nextflow workflow that covered QC, data transformation and analysis. LymphoSeq2, an R package for exploring AIRR-Seq data, was used to implement custom analyses. A handful of samples that produced fewer than 5000 total TRB sequences were removed, so about 200 HIV repertoires were analyzed. Among the roughly 190 retained HIV repertoires, some 57 were collected before ART initiation and fewer than 150 were collected after ART initiation. Repertoires were downsampled to 5000 TRB nucleotide sequences, with summary statistics averaged over 100 downsampling iterations. Only TRB sequences with CDR3 regions of at least seven amino acids were retained for analysis. A Shannon entropy-derived clonality score and the Gini coefficient were used to measure diversity. In the repertoire networks, any two of the top 5000 CDR3 amino acid sequences were linked whenever the two sequences differed by an edit distance of one. For TRB CDR3 amino acid sequences, antigen specificity groups and MHC restriction were predicted with GLIPH2. To flag known associations with CMV, EBV, HIV or tissue antigens, CDR3 amino acid sequences were compared against VDJdb and McPAS-TCR. Pre-ART, post-ART and control groups were compared with Wilcoxon signed-rank tests and Holm-Bonferroni correction. TCRdb limited this immuneACCESS table to in-frame rearrangements with V and J called. A share of clones is missing; checked studies link under half to unresolved V genes, and the rest is unexplained. The V and J calls and the clone size are those of that table, but D and trimming were determined from the DNA. This sample comprises approximately 14,000 clones, around 83% of them detected only once. Around 18% of the sample belongs to the ten largest clones.

The germline V gene supplies CDR1 SGHRS and CDR2 YFSETQ. Trimming removed 4 bases from V and 0 bases from J, leaving 18 bases between the germline ends. From its cysteine to its phenylalanine, the CDR3 spans 17 amino acids. The sequence is cut down to CDR3 DNA, 51 bases in frame from base 1. Inclusion was restricted to participants for whom at least one PBMC sample before ART initiation and at least two post-ART samples were available. All participants with HIV were treated in the United States of America. Before DNA extraction, cryopreserved samples containing roughly 0.9-11 million PBMC were thawed and washed. At the time of the earliest PBMC sample, participants with HIV were aged between 23 and 54 years. PBMC samples were contributed by each participant from 1-4 timepoints before ART initiation and 2-8 timepoints after ART initiation, with a median of 7 samples. Serial HIV viral load, CD4+ T-cell count, ART history and demographic data were obtained for every participant. Genomic DNA was extracted from unsorted PBMC with a Qiagen kit on a QIAcube, processed in batches of 12 samples.

The sequence was obtained from a man aged 40-49 years with HIV. Sequenced here: unsorted PBMCs, sampled just before starting antiretroviral therapy. The V gene is TRBV5-1 and the J gene is TRBJ2-3, and the D gene may be TRBD2, 5 bases matching. The CDR3 here reads CASSLSRSGASTDTQYF. The DNA reads TGCGCCAGCAGCCTCTCTCGCAGCGGAGCTAGCACAGATACGCAGTATTTT.